A selection of T cell receptor beta chains follows, all from one sample in a study of blood T cell repertoires in COVID-19. This table comes from immunoSEQ multiplex PCR, and its TCRdb copy is limited to in-frame clones, with some not included. The table lists around 200,000 clones, about 82% of them singletons. The specimen sequenced was PBMCs or T cells enriched from blood (not recorded which). The receptors derive from a man between 40 and 49 years old with acute COVID-19. Both conserved end residues are part of each CDR3. A D gene is named only where the DNA matches it firmly. Some rows mark clone size as missing; the rest say once, few, many or name a class of expanded clone.

j_call,d_call,clone_size,v_call,cdr3_aa,cdr3_nt
TRBJ1-5,-,-,TRBV9,CASSVGRTAGQPQHF,TGTGCCAGCAGCGTAGGGAGGACAGCAGGTCAGCCCCAGCATTTT
TRBJ1-5,TRBD1,-,TRBV24-1,CATSDPGQGGDQPQHF,TGTGCCACCAGTGATCCGGGACAGGGAGGCGATCAGCCCCAGCATTTT
TRBJ2-5,TRBD2,few,TRBV7-2,CASRTTPLAAQETQYF,TGTGCCAGCAGAACGACGCCGCTAGCGGCCCAAGAGACCCAGTACTTC
TRBJ2-3,-,once,TRBV24-1,CATQVGSTDTQYF,TGTGCCACCCAGGTCGGCAGCACAGATACGCAGTATTTT
TRBJ2-3,-,-,TRBV4-2,CASSQDWTLGTDTQYF,TGTGCCAGCAGCCAAGACTGGACACTCGGCACAGATACGCAGTATTTT
TRBJ1-5,-,few,TRBV2,CASSGSRDTQRDQPQHF,TGTGCCAGCAGTGGGTCGAGAGACACTCAACGAGATCAGCCCCAGCATTTT
TRBJ2-5,TRBD2,-,TRBV7-2,CASSSLAAQYF,TGTGCCAGCAGCTCCCTAGCGGCCCAGTACTTC
TRBJ2-1,-,once,TRBV29-1,CSVDSGTGNYNEQFF,TGCAGCGTTGATAGCGGGACAGGGAACTACAATGAGCAGTTCTTC
TRBJ1-6,-,-,TRBV30,CAWRGGSSYNSPLHF,TGTGCCTGGAGGGGGGGAAGCTCCTATAATTCACCCCTCCACTTT
TRBJ1-3,-,once,TRBV6-5,CASSPGLSSGNTIYF,TGTGCCAGCAGTCCGGGACTTAGCTCTGGAAACACCATATATTTT
TRBJ2-6,TRBD1,-,TRBV28,CASKYRGRHAGANVLTF,TGTGCCAGCAAGTACAGGGGGCGGCACGCTGGGGCCAACGTCCTGACTTTC
TRBJ2-7,-,-,TRBV5-1,CATQKSAGSYEQYF,TGCGCGACTCAAAAAAGTGCCGGGAGTTACGAGCAGTACTTC
TRBJ1-1,TRBD1,once,TRBV7-2,CASSEMGQRNTEAFF,TGTGCCAGCAGCGAAATGGGACAGCGGAACACTGAAGCTTTCTTT
TRBJ1-4,TRBD1,-,TRBV28,CASSPGTGVEKLFF,TGTGCCAGCAGCCCTGGGACAGGGGTCGAAAAACTGTTTTTT
TRBJ2-2,-,few,TRBV15,CATSTTVNTGELFF,TGTGCCACCAGCACCACAGTAAACACCGGGGAGCTGTTTTTT
TRBJ2-4,TRBD2,-,TRBV3-1/TRBV3-2,CASSQGGLAGGPKNIQYF,TGTGCCAGCAGCCAAGGTGGACTAGCGGGAGGGCCCAAAAACATTCAGTACTTC
TRBJ2-2,TRBD1,-,TRBV19,CASRGQGLNTGELFF,TGTGCCAGCCGCGGACAGGGGCTAAACACCGGGGAGCTGTTTTTT
TRBJ1-5,-,-,TRBV4-2,CASSQEVLGPTSNQPQHF,TGTGCCAGCAGCCAAGAAGTGCTAGGCCCTACCTCCAATCAGCCCCAGCATTTT
TRBJ2-2,TRBD2,-,TRBV4-2,CASSTGLAGANTGELFF,TGTGCCAGCAGCACCGGACTAGCGGGAGCGAACACCGGGGAGCTGTTTTTT
TRBJ2-5,-,-,TRBV4-1,CASSPRGAQETQYF,TGCGCCAGCAGCCCCCGGGGGGCGCAAGAGACCCAGTACTTC
TRBJ2-1,-,-,TRBV28,CASRATGLAEQFF,TGTGCCAGCCGGGCGACAGGACTTGCTGAGCAGTTCTTC
TRBJ2-2,TRBD2,-,TRBV19,CASSIELAGVTGELFF,TGTGCCAGTAGTATTGAACTAGCGGGGGTCACCGGGGAGCTGTTTTTT
TRBJ1-2,TRBD1,-,TRBV28,CASSLRDRAFGYTF,TGTGCCAGCAGTTTAAGGGACAGGGCTTTTGGCTACACCTTC
TRBJ1-2,TRBD1,-,TRBV6-5,CASRGQGRPGYTF,TGTGCCAGCAGAGGACAGGGCCGGCCCGGCTACACCTTC
TRBJ1-5,-,few,TRBV18,CASSLLAGSNQPQHF,TGTGCCAGCTCACTACTAGCAGGGAGCAATCAGCCCCAGCATTTT
TRBJ1-5,TRBD1,once,TRBV28,CASSLRQGLGQPQHF,TGTGCCAGCAGTCTTAGACAGGGTCTTGGTCAGCCCCAGCATTTT
TRBJ2-3,-,-,TRBV3-1/TRBV3-2,CASSQGRTQYF,TGTGCCAGCAGCCAAGGGCGGACGCAGTATTTT
TRBJ1-2,TRBD1,-,TRBV3-1/TRBV3-2,CASSVTGGVYGYTF,TGTGCCAGCAGCGTTACAGGGGGCGTCTATGGCTACACCTTC
TRBJ1-1,-,-,TRBV6-6,CASTLLSGGNTEAFF,TGTGCCAGCACCCTCCTTTCGGGGGGGAACACTGAAGCTTTCTTT
TRBJ1-1,TRBD1,-,TRBV2,CASSEDRALYTEAFF,TGTGCCAGCAGTGAGGACAGGGCCTTGTACACTGAAGCTTTCTTT
TRBJ2-7,TRBD2,-,TRBV30,CAWSVSAGVYEQYF,TGTGCCTGGAGTGTTTCAGCGGGGGTCTACGAGCAGTACTTC